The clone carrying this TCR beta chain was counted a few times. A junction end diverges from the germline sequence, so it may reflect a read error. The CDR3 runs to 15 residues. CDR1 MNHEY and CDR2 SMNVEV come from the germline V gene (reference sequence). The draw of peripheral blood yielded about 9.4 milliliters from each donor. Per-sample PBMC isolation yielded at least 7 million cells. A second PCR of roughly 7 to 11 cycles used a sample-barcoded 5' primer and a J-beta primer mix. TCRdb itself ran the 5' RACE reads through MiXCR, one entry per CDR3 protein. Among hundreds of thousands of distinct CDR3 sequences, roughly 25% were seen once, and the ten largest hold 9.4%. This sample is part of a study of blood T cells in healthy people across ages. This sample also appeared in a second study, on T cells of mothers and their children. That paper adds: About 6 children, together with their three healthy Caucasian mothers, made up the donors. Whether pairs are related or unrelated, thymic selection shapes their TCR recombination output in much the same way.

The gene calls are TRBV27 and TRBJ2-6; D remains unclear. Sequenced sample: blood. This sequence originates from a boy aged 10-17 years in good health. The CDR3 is CACSPLSSGANVLTF. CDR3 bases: TGTGCCTGCAGTCCCCTAAGCTCTGGGGCCAACGTCCTGACTTTC.